Described below is a single T cell receptor (beta chain) sequence and its context. MiXCR, applied by TCRdb to the 5' RACE reads, yields one record per CDR3 protein. In the table there are 500,000 to 600,000 distinct CDR3 sequences, approximately 22% of which are singletons. The sample belongs to a study of identical twins. Trimming shortened V by 3 bases and J by 6 bases, and 8 bases separated the two germline ends. Germline V lookup: CDR1 SNHLY, CDR2 FYNNEI. The CDR3 sequence is 12 residues long. This sample also belongs to another study, concerning T cells expressing NK-cell markers.

The chain has TRBV2 and TRBJ1-1; D unresolved. Sequencing was carried out using CD4+ T cells sorted from blood. The sequence derives from a woman aged 18-29 years in good health. CDR3 sequence reads: CASSDQAPEAFF. CDR3 nucleotides: TGTGCCAGCAGTGACCAAGCCCCTGAAGCTTTCTTT.